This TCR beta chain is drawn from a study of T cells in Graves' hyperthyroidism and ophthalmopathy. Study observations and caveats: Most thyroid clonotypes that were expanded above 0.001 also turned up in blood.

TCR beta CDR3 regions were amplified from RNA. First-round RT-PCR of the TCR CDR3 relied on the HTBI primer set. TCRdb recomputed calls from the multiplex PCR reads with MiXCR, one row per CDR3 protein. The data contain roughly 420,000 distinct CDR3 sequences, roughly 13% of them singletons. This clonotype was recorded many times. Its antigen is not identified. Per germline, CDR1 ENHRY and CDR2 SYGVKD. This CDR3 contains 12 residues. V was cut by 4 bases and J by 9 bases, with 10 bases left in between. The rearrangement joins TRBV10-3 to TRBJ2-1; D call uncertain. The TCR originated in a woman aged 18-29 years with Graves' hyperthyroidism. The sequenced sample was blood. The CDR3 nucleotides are TGTGCCATCAGTGCGGTCCCCCCTGAGCAGTTCTTC. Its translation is CAISAVPPEQFF.